This T cell receptor (beta chain) was recorded in a study of beta chain features in type 1 diabetes. In this sample, this clone turned up a few times. Trimming cost V 6 bases and J 8 bases; bases outside gene matches: 8. The CDR3 sequence is 14 residues long. In germline, CDR1 is ENHRY, CDR2 SYGVKD. The whole isolated RNA underwent reverse transcription, so sequencing captured expressed TCRB transcripts. Measured with immunoSEQ multiplex PCR; TCRdb has only the in-frame clones, and not every one. The sample gives 240,000 or so clones, more than 65% of which show up once; almost 0.055% is in the top ten.

Material: naive CD4+ T cells from blood. The clonotype was recovered from a young man in good health. The chain uses TRBV10-3 and TRBJ2-1, with TRBD1 matching over 9 bases. In DNA form, the CDR3 reads TGTGCCATCAGCCGGGACAGGGTTGGGGATGAGCAGTTCTTC. As protein: CAISRDRVGDEQFF.